Below are 23 T cell receptor beta chains sequenced from a single sample in a study of cytomegalovirus exposure and HLA in healthy donors. PCR involved 60 Vbeta and 13 Jbeta primers. Data came from immunoSEQ multiplex PCR; TCRdb stores just in-frame clones and leaves some out. The sample has almost 40,000 clones. Sequenced sample: PBMCs. Every receptor here comes from a young woman in good health and CMV-seropositive.

J is TRBJ1-4 and V is TRBV7-8; D is perhaps TRBD1 (5 bases). The CDR3 spans 15 residues. Trimming took off 5 bases at V and 5 bases at J, with 15 bases between the two ends. Per germline, CDR1 SGHVS and CDR2 FQNEAQ. The CDR3 DNA follows: TGTGCCAGCAGCCACAATGGGGGGAAAAATGAAAAACTGTTTTTT. Protein product: CASSHNGGKNEKLFF.

This rearrangement joins TRBV30 to TRBJ2-2; D is ambiguous. V was trimmed by 1 base and J by 4 bases, leaving 13 bases between them. The CDR3 contains 15 residues. CDR1 and CDR2 (germline): GTSNPN, SVGIG (reference sequence). This CDR3 reads CAWSALTWATGELFF. CDR3 nucleotides: TGTGCCTGGAGTGCGCTTACTTGGGCCACCGGGGAGCTGTTTTTT. Full variable domain (rest looked up from reference TRBV30 and TRBJ2-2): SQTIHQWPATLVQPVGSPLSLECTVEGTSNPNLYWYRQAAGRGLQLLFYSVGIGQISSEVPQNLSASRPQDRQFILSSKKLLLSDSGFYLCAWSALTWATGELFFGEGSRLTVL.

The rearrangement joins TRBV5-1 to TRBJ2-2; tentative D call: TRBD1 (5 bases). Trimming took off 1 base at V and 1 base at J, with 5 bases between the two ends. This CDR3 has 14 residues. Germline V gene data show CDR1 as SGHRS and CDR2 as YFSETQ. The CDR3 DNA reads TGCGCCAGCAGCTTGACAGGGAACACCGGGGAGCTGTTTTTT. It translates to CASSLTGNTGELFF.

J is TRBJ1-1 and V is TRBV28; perhaps TRBD1 as D (5 bases). CDR1 and CDR2 (germline): MDHEN, SYDVKM. CDR3 length equals 16 residues. V lost 6 bases, J lost 2 bases, and 19 bases lay in between. The CDR3 reads CASSPGQFLSNTEAFF. In DNA form, the CDR3 reads TGTGCCAGCAGCCCCGGACAATTCCTATCCAACACTGAAGCTTTCTTT.

The rearrangement links TRBV5-1 to TRBJ2-5; D gene ambiguous. Near its end, the DNA agrees better with TRBJ2-7, so the J call may be wrong. The CDR3 has 13 amino acids. Germline assignment: CDR1 SGHRS and CDR2 YFSETQ. CDR3 sequence (DNA): TGCGCCAGCAGCTCAGCGTTCCGATCCGAGCAGTACTTC. This codes for CASSSAFRSEQYF.

This clone shows up as medium-sized by frequency. In nucleotides, the CDR3 is TGTGCCAGCGCCGACGGGACTTTCTTTGAGCAGTTCTTC. As protein: CASADGTFFEQFF. The rearrangement uses TRBV10-3 and TRBJ2-1, with D tentatively TRBD2 (6 bases). V was shortened by 10 bases and J by 9 bases, with 19 bases between the two germline ends. Germline CDR1 and CDR2: ENHRY and SYGVKD. The CDR3 has 13 residues.

The chain combines TRBV30 with TRBJ1-5; D call uncertain. The CDR3 is made up of 13 amino acids. Trimming took 1 base from V and 3 from J, leaving 7 bases between them. Germline loops: CDR1 GTSNPN, CDR2 SVGIG (reference sequence). CDR3 region: CAWSGQANQPQHF. The CDR3 nucleotides are TGTGCCTGGAGTGGGCAGGCCAATCAGCCCCAGCATTTT. The full variable domain, in which reference TRBV30 and TRBJ1-5 provide the parts outside the CDR3, is SQTIHQWPATLVQPVGSPLSLECTVEGTSNPNLYWYRQAAGRGLQLLFYSVGIGQISSEVPQNLSASRPQDRQFILSSKKLLLSDSGFYLCAWSGQANQPQHFGDGTRLSIL.

V is TRBV5-5 and J is TRBJ2-1, with TRBD2 identical over 11 bases. The germline gives CDR1 SGHKS, CDR2 YYEKEE (reference sequence). The CDR3 length is 18 residues. Germline trimming cut 2 bases from V and 0 bases from J; bases unmatched to any gene: 7. The CDR3 loop is CASSFLAGGQSSYNEQFF. The DNA for the CDR3 is TGTGCCAGCAGCTTCCTAGCGGGGGGTCAAAGCTCCTACAATGAGCAGTTCTTC.

The rearrangement joins TRBV13 to TRBJ1-6; D is possibly TRBD1 (5 bases). Germline V gene lookup returns CDR1 PRHDT and CDR2 FYEKMQ (reference sequence). The V gene lost 5 bases and the J gene lost 4 bases, with 15 bases spanning the gap. The CDR3 is made up of 16 amino acids. CDR3 region: CASSGSGGGYNSPLHF. CDR3 in DNA: TGTGCCAGCAGCGGATCCGGGGGGGGATATAATTCACCCCTCCACTTT.

This chain connects TRBV5-1 to TRBJ1-2; 8 bases are shared with TRBD1. CDR3 length: 15 amino acids. V lost 4 bases and J lost 1; bases outside the gene matches: 6. Looked up from germline, CDR1 is SGHRS and CDR2 is YFSETQ. The CDR3 here is CASSDGTGNNYGYTF. As DNA, the CDR3 is TGCGCCAGCAGCGATGGGACAGGAAATAACTATGGCTACACCTTC.

The rearrangement links TRBV30 to TRBJ1-2, with 7 bases matching TRBD1. This CDR3 has 15 residues. V was pared by 1 base and J by 4 bases, with 9 bases of the junction left unmatched. Looked up from germline, CDR1 is GTSNPN and CDR2 is SVGIG (reference sequence). CDR3 sequence (DNA): TGTGCCTGGAGTGGTGTAACACAGGGGAGCTATGGCTACACCTTC. Translation gives CAWSGVTQGSYGYTF.

The chain has TRBV5-4 and TRBJ1-2, with 7 bases that match TRBD1. CDR1 and CDR2 from the germline V gene are SGHNT and YYREEE (reference sequence). The CDR3 is 15 amino acids. Germline trimming cut 0 bases from V and 4 bases from J; bases unmatched to any gene: 6. CDR3 DNA sequence: TGTGCCAGCAGCTTGGGAGGGGGCAGTGGCTATGGCTACACCTTC. Residues: CASSLGGGSGYGYTF.

This chain links TRBV4-1 with TRBJ2-2; weak D call: TRBD2 (6 bases). V shed 3 bases and J shed 9 bases, with 17 bases lying between them. Germline CDR1 and CDR2: MGHRA and YSYEKL. The CDR3 runs to 15 residues. The CDR3 DNA is TGCGCCAGCAGCCACAAGGAGGGTAGAGCCTGGGAGCTGTTTTTT. Translation gives CASSHKEGRAWELFF.

This sequence joins TRBV10-2 and TRBJ1-4, with D perhaps matching TRBD1 (5 bases). V was trimmed by 2 bases and J by 10 bases, leaving 14 bases between them. The CDR3 runs to 14 residues. CDR1 WSHSY and CDR2 SAAADI come from the germline V gene. CDR3 amino acids: CASSEDWQGRKLFF. The CDR3 DNA follows: TGCGCCAGCAGTGAGGATTGGCAGGGCCGAAAACTGTTTTTT.

Points on this clone: One junction end disagrees with the germline gene, perhaps due to a read error. The chain has TRBV4-2 and TRBJ2-5; TRBD1 matches at 8 bases. The CDR3 is 17 amino acids. Germline V CDR1 and CDR2: LGHNA, YNFKEQ. CDR3 protein: CASSQDIFPGTGIPKNF. For the CDR3, the DNA is TGTGCCAGCAGCCAAGATATTTTCCCCGGGACAGGAATTCCAAAGAACTTC.

The V and J genes are TRBV28 and TRBJ2-1, with D tentatively TRBD1 (5 bases). Deletions cut 6 bases from V and 9 bases from J, with 18 bases between. CDR1 and CDR2 (germline): MDHEN, SYDVKM. The CDR3 length is 14 residues. CDR3 residues: CASSRYLGVGEQFF. The CDR3 bases are TGTGCCAGCAGCCGATACCTAGGGGTCGGTGAGCAGTTCTTC.

The CDR3, as DNA: TGCGCCAGCAGTTTGACAGGGATAGTGTCCGGCTACACCTTC. This translates into CASSLTGIVSGYTF. The chain carries TRBV5-1 and TRBJ1-2, with 7 bases identical to TRBD1. J lost 8 bases, V lost 5 bases, and 12 bases had no gene match. The CDR3 sequence is 14 residues long. CDR1 and CDR2 (germline): SGHRS, YFSETQ.

As regards this clone: One end of the junction fails to match germline, which may point to a read error. This same CDR3 is encoded by further DNA sequences in the sample. This chain connects TRBV11-3 to TRBJ1-1; D gene ambiguous. The germline CDR1 and CDR2 sequences are SGHNT and YENEEA. The CDR3 is made up of 12 amino acids. CDR3 in amino acids: CASSLSRTEAFF. The CDR3 coding sequence is TGTGCCAGCAGCCTATCCCGGACTGAAGCCTTCTTT.

V usage is TRBV2 and J usage is TRBJ2-5; TRBD1 matches 7 bases. The J call may not be correct, given that the DNA end is closer to TRBJ2-7. This CDR3 comprises 12 residues. Germline assignment: CDR1 SNHLY and CDR2 FYNNEI. CDR3 coding DNA: TGTGCCACCGGACAGGCCAGCTACGAGCAGTACTTC. Protein sequence: CATGQASYEQYF.

The genes are TRBV11-2 and TRBJ2-7; D is possibly TRBD2 (5 bases). Looked up from germline, CDR1 is SGHAT and CDR2 is FQNNGV. V dropped 5 bases and J dropped 0 bases, with 14 bases sitting between them. The CDR3 runs 15 residues. CDR3 loop: CASSAASGNSYEQYF. The DNA for the CDR3 is TGTGCCAGCAGCGCTGCCTCCGGGAACTCCTACGAGCAGTACTTC.

The chain links TRBV6-1 to TRBJ1-2; no definite D call. This CDR3 comprises 14 residues. The germline V gene has CDR1 MNHNS and CDR2 SASEGT. Between the trimmed V and J ends, which lost 0 bases and 7 bases, there was a span of 12 bases. CDR3 protein: CASSEAIGYSGYTF. CDR3 in DNA: TGTGCCAGCAGTGAAGCTATCGGGTATTCTGGCTACACCTTC.

The V gene is TRBV4-1, the J gene TRBJ1-2, with unresolved D. The V and J ends lost 1 base and 6 bases respectively, with 12 bases between them. The CDR3 covers 14 residues. Germline CDR1 MGHRA, CDR2 YSYEKL. CDR3 amino acids: CASSQVTSSDGYTF. For the CDR3, the DNA is TGCGCCAGCAGCCAAGTGACGTCAAGCGATGGCTACACCTTC.

This chain links TRBV7-9 with TRBJ2-3, with TRBD2 matching over 8 bases. The length of the CDR3 is 16 residues. Losses at the gene ends were 2 bases for V and 0 bases for J; bases not matched to a gene: 4. The germline gives CDR1 SEHNR, CDR2 FQNEAQ (reference sequence). The CDR3 region has the DNA TGTGCCAGCAGCTTATCCAGCGGGGGAAGCACAGATACGCAGTATTTT. It encodes CASSLSSGGSTDTQYF.